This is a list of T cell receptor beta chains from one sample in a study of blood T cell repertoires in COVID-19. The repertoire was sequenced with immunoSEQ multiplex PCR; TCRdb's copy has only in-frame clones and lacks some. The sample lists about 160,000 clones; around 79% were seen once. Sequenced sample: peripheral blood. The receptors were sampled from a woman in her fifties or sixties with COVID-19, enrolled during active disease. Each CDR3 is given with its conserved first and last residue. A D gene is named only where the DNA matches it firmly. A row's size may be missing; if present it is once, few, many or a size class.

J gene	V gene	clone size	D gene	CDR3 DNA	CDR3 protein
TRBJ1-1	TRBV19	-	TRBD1	TGTGCCAGTAGATGGACAGGGCAAACTGAAGCTTTCTTT	CASRWTGQTEAFF
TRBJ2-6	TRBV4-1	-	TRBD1	TGCGCCAGCAGTCCCCTCCTAACCGGGACAGGGGGCAGAGCCGGGGCCAACGTCCTGACTTTC	CASSPLLTGTGGRAGANVLTF
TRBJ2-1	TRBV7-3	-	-	TGTGCCAGCAGCTTATCCCCGAGCTCCTACAATGAGCAGTTCTTC	CASSLSPSSYNEQFF
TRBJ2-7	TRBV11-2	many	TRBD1	TGTGCCAGCAGCTCCCGGACAGGGAGGTACGAGCAGTACTTC	CASSSRTGRYEQYF
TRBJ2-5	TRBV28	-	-	TGTGCCAGCAGTCCGGCGGGACTCCTAGAGACCCAGTACTTC	CASSPAGLLETQYF
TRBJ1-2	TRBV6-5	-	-	TGTGCCAGCCGGAGGGTGCCCTATGGCTACACCTTC	CASRRVPYGYTF
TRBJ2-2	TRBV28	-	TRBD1	TGTGCCAGCAGTTTGTCGGACAGGGGTAGGAACGGGGAGCTGTTTTTT	CASSLSDRGRNGELFF
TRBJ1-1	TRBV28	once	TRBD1	TGTGCCAGCAGTCCAGGAAGGACAGGGGTGAACACTGAAGCTTTCTTT	CASSPGRTGVNTEAFF
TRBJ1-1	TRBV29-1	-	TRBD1	TGCAGCGTTGTCGGGCCAGGGGGGAACATGAACACTGAAGCTTTCTTT	CSVVGPGGNMNTEAFF
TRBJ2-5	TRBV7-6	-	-	TGTGCCAGCAGCCGAGATCAGGGACAAGAGACCCAGTACTTC	CASSRDQGQETQYF
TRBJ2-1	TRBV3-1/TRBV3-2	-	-	TGTGCCAGCAGCCAAGATAGAGACACATACAATGAGCAGTTCTTC	CASSQDRDTYNEQFF
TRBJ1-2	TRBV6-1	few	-	TGTGCCAGCAGTGAAGCGCTGTCAGGCCCAGCTAACTATGGCTACACCTTC	CASSEALSGPANYGYTF
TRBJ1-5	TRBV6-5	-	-	TGTGCCAGCTTGGACAGTTTTAGCAATCAGCCCCAGCATTTT	CASLDSFSNQPQHF
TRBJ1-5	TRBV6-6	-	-	TGTGCCAGCAATCAACAGGGTGTTGGCAATCAGCCCCAGCATTTT	CASNQQGVGNQPQHF
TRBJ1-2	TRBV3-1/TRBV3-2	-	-	TGTGCCAGCAGCCTCGACAGCCGAGGCTACACCTTC	CASSLDSRGYTF
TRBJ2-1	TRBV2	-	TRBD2	TGTGCCAGCAGTGAAGGGATAGGACTAGCGGAGCAGTTCTTC	CASSEGIGLAEQFF
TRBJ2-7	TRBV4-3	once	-	TGCGCCAGCAGCCCTCAAGGGACTGCCGCCTACGAGCAGTACTTC	CASSPQGTAAYEQYF
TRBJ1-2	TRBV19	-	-	TGTGCCAGTAGTAACGGCCCCCAGGGGAGAGATGGCTACACCTTC	CASSNGPQGRDGYTF
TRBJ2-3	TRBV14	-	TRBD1	TGTGCCAGCAGCCTACGGACAGGTCGGGGAGATACGCAGTATTTT	CASSLRTGRGDTQYF
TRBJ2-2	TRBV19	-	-	TGTGCCAGTATGACAGCCCGGTCCACCGGGGAGCTGTTTTTT	CASMTARSTGELFF
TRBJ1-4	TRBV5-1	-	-	TGCGCCAGCAGCCCTGACAGGATTGCAACTAATGAAAAACTGTTTTTT	CASSPDRIATNEKLFF
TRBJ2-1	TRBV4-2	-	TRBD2	TGTGCCAGCAGCCAATCGGGACTAGCGGGAGTAGCCTACAATGAGCAGTTCTTC	CASSQSGLAGVAYNEQFF
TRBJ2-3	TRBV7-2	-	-	TGTGCCAGCAGCTACCTGTCGAGGGACTGGGAAGTCACAGATACGCAGTATTTT	CASSYLSRDWEVTDTQYF
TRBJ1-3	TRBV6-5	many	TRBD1	TGTGCCAGCAGTTACCGGACAGGGGCCGGAAACACCATATATTTT	CASSYRTGAGNTIYF